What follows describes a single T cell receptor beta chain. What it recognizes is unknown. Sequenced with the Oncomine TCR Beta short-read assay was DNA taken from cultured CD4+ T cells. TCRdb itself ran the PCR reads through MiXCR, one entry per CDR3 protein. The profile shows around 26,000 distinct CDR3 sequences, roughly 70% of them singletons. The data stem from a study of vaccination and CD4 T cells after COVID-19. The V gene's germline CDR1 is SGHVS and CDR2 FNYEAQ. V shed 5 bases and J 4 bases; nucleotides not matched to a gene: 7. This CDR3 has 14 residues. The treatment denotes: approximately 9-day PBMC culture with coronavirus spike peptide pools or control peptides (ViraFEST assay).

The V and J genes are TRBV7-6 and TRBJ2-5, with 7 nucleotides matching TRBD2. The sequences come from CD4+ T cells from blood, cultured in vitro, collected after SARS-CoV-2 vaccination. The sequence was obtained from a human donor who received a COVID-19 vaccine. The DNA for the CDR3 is TGTGCCAGCAGCCTTCCTAGCGGAGGAGAGACCCAGTACTTC. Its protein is CASSLPSGGETQYF. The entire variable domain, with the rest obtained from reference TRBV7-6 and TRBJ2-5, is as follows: GAGVSQSPRYKVTKRGQDVALRCDPISGHVSLYWYRQALGQGPEFLTYFNYEAQQDKSGLPNDRFSAERPEGSISTLTIQRTEQRDSAMYRCASSLPSGGETQYFGPGTRLLVL.